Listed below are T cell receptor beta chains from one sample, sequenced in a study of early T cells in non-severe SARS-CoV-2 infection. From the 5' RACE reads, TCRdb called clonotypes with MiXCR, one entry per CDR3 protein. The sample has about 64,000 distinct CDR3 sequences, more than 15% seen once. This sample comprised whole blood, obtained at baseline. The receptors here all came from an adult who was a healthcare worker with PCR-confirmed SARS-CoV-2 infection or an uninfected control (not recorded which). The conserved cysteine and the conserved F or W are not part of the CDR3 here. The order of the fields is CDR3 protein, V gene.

CDR3aa: ASSLALFQYGQPQH; v_gene: TRBV7-8
CDR3aa: SVQTLNTEAF; v_gene: TRBV29-1
CDR3aa: ASSLGQGNSYEQY; v_gene: TRBV3-1
CDR3aa: ASSLYAGVRNQPQH; v_gene: TRBV27
CDR3aa: ASSFSYEQY; v_gene: TRBV7-8
CDR3aa: ASTGGRTTDTQY; v_gene: TRBV9
CDR3aa: ASSSMYEQY; v_gene: TRBV27
CDR3aa: ASVDLYGYT; v_gene: TRBV10-2
CDR3aa: ASRQTSGSTDTQY; v_gene: TRBV4-2
CDR3aa: ASSPSNPGELF; v_gene: TRBV18
CDR3aa: ASRRQSNTGELF; v_gene: TRBV9
CDR3aa: ASSYQGSNNEQF; v_gene: TRBV7-9
CDR3aa: ASSYTGNYGYT; v_gene: TRBV6-1
CDR3aa: ASSLAREAF; v_gene: TRBV7-2
CDR3aa: SARDFSVRGMNTEAF; v_gene: TRBV20-1
CDR3aa: ASSGTSGSKAGELF; v_gene: TRBV2
CDR3aa: SARVTAQSPLH; v_gene: TRBV20-1
CDR3aa: ASSESAGAEAF; v_gene: TRBV10-2
CDR3aa: ASSPQAPVTEAF; v_gene: TRBV28
CDR3aa: ASSYKRWGTEAF; v_gene: TRBV6-5
CDR3aa: ASSETSYEQY; v_gene: TRBV25-1
CDR3aa: ASSQAAGYEQY; v_gene: TRBV4-3
CDR3aa: ASSYWSSGSWEQY; v_gene: TRBV6-2/TRBV6-3
CDR3aa: ASSPPGKGETQY; v_gene: TRBV18
CDR3aa: ASSLRRVRVGNQPQH; v_gene: TRBV5-1
CDR3aa: ASSGGLAGGPKQF; v_gene: TRBV11-2
CDR3aa: ASRSSGPDTQY; v_gene: TRBV12-3/TRBV12-4
CDR3aa: ASSLGHQYEQY; v_gene: TRBV7-2
CDR3aa: SAVRDNSLDGYT; v_gene: TRBV20-1
CDR3aa: ASSPDARGYT; v_gene: TRBV6-1
CDR3aa: ASSRGAVSSYEQY; v_gene: TRBV14
CDR3aa: ASSELKRGAQY; v_gene: TRBV10-1
CDR3aa: ATSDSRPTVREKLF; v_gene: TRBV24-1
CDR3aa: ASSLNGGSTDTQY; v_gene: TRBV5-1
CDR3aa: ASSLRDKSGELF; v_gene: TRBV7-2
CDR3aa: SVVRQGNNEQF; v_gene: TRBV29-1
CDR3aa: ASSLAQVGDYGYT; v_gene: TRBV7-9
CDR3aa: ASSLDKGNNEQF; v_gene: TRBV18
CDR3aa: ASSQAGNSGNTIY; v_gene: TRBV3-1
CDR3aa: SVEGQGGMNTEAF; v_gene: TRBV29-1
CDR3aa: ASSPGQGARTDTQY; v_gene: TRBV7-9
CDR3aa: ASSLEGLSGGYSYNEQF; v_gene: TRBV5-6
CDR3aa: ASRNPGQGTEAF; v_gene: TRBV27
CDR3aa: SALPGLIGAYEQY; v_gene: TRBV20-1
CDR3aa: ASSLDLEETQY; v_gene: TRBV11-2
CDR3aa: ASSTRLAGGQSTQY; v_gene: TRBV21-1
CDR3aa: ASSKGLAGDNEQF; v_gene: TRBV7-6
CDR3aa: ASSFGPGKAEQY; v_gene: TRBV7-6
CDR3aa: ASSLLAGEVTQY; v_gene: TRBV7-8
CDR3aa: ASSFTSHEQY; v_gene: TRBV7-2
CDR3aa: ASSNTGTALLPQH; v_gene: TRBV7-8
CDR3aa: AWSVTGANTGELF; v_gene: TRBV30
CDR3aa: ASSLQGLEAF; v_gene: TRBV7-8
CDR3aa: ASSSQGKNSPLH; v_gene: TRBV9
CDR3aa: ASRGYTGELF; v_gene: TRBV27